The 12 T cell receptor beta chains reported below all come from one sample, sequenced in a study of molecular identifiers for immune sequencing clone quantification. TCRdb used MiXCR to reprocess the PCR reads, holding one entry per CDR3 protein. The sample lists 400,000 to 600,000 distinct CDR3 sequences, about a fifth seen once, with around 0.84% in the top ten. The sequenced sample consisted of naive CD8+ T cells from blood, with Jurkat cell RNA spiked in. Subset indicated: FACS-sorted CD8+CD4-CCR7+CD45RA+ naive T cells. The source of these receptors is a human donor in good health. Some libraries in this study had Jurkat cell RNA spiked in.

This clonotype was picked up many times. The rearrangement uses TRBV7-9 and TRBJ2-7; D is unresolved. This CDR3 region has 14 residues. The ends were cut back, 4 bases at V and 5 bases at J, with 15 bases in the middle. Germline CDR1 is SEHNR and CDR2 is FQNEAQ (reference sequence). The CDR3 loop is CASSYQNPLDEQYF. CDR3 bases: TGTGCCAGCAGCTACCAAAACCCCTTGGACGAGCAGTACTTC. Combining the CDR3 with reference TRBV7-9 and TRBJ2-7 gives the whole variable domain DTGVSQNPRHKITKRGQNVTFRCDPISEHNRLYWYRQTLGQGPEFLTYFQNEAQLEKSRLLSDRFSAERPKGSFSTLEIQRTEQGDSAMYLCASSYQNPLDEQYFGPGTRLTVT.

The chain joins TRBV18 to TRBJ2-5; D gene unclear. Germline CDR1 is KGHSH and CDR2 is LQKENI. Trimming cost V 5 bases and J 2 bases, with 18 bases left between them. The CDR3 loop spans 16 amino acids. The CDR3 sequence: CASSEPSGPSQETQYF. The CDR3 region has the DNA TGTGCCAGCTCAGAACCCTCAGGACCGTCGCAAGAGACCCAGTACTTC.

The gene calls are TRBV19 and TRBJ2-7, with TRBD2 identical over 8 bases. The CDR3 has 13 amino acids. Germline V CDR1 and CDR2: LNHDA, SQIVND (reference sequence). V lost 7 bases to trimming and J lost 3 bases; unmatched junction nucleotides: 5. CDR3 in DNA: TGTGCCAGTACAACGAGCGGGGGCTACGAGCAGTACTTC. Its protein product is CASTTSGGYEQYF.

The rearrangement uses TRBV2 and TRBJ1-2; D not resolved. The CDR3 spans 15 residues. Looked up from germline, CDR1 is SNHLY and CDR2 is FYNNEI. V was clipped by 6 bases and J by 3 bases, with 17 bases between them. CDR3 bases: TGTGCCAGCAGAATATCATACGACGCGGACTATGGCTACACCTTC. Encoded protein: CASRISYDADYGYTF.

This clonotype was recorded at least ten times. CDR3 sequence reads: CSAPLLAGGADTQYF. For the CDR3, the DNA is TGCAGTGCCCCCCTACTAGCGGGGGGGGCAGATACGCAGTATTTT. The chain is built from TRBV20-1 and TRBJ2-3; 13 bases agree with TRBD2. This CDR3 has 15 amino acids. The germline CDR1 and CDR2 sequences are DFQATT and SNEGSKA (reference sequence). The V gene end was trimmed by 6 bases and the J gene end by 4 bases; junction bases not matched to a gene: 7.

This clonotype was recorded at least ten times. The chain is built from TRBV29-1 and TRBJ2-1; 10 bases line up with TRBD2. Germline V CDR1 and CDR2: SQVTM, ANQGSEA. The CDR3 runs 14 residues. The junction had 10 bases not matched to a gene; V was cut back by 7 bases and J by 7 bases. This chain's CDR3 is CSANGLAVGNEQFF. The CDR3 nucleotides read TGCAGCGCTAATGGACTAGCGGTAGGGAATGAGCAGTTCTTC.

This clonotype was seen ten or more times. The rearrangement uses TRBV12-3 or TRBV12-4 and TRBJ2-5; no reliable D call. V was trimmed by 3 bases and J by 4 bases, leaving 9 bases between them. The CDR3 covers 13 residues. CDR3 region: CASSFGNVETQYF. CDR3 DNA sequence: TGTGCCAGCAGTTTTGGCAACGTAGAGACCCAGTACTTC.

The chain carries TRBV5-6 and TRBJ2-7; D ambiguous. The V gene lost 2 bases and the J gene lost 9 bases, with 18 bases spanning the gap. The CDR3 is 14 residues long. Germline CDR1 reads SGHDT; CDR2 reads YYEEEE. The DNA for the CDR3 is TGTGCCAGCAGCTTCGGCCAGGCCACTCGACTGCAGTACTTC. This encodes CASSFGQATRLQYF.

This clonotype was picked up many times. The chain links TRBV27 to TRBJ2-3; D is undetermined. Trimming took off 5 bases at V and 6 bases at J, with 12 bases between the two ends. The length of the CDR3 is 13 residues. Germline assignment: CDR1 MNHEY and CDR2 SMNVEV (reference sequence). The CDR3 DNA is TGTGCCAGCAGTCCCCTCCGTATGGATACGCAGTATTTT. Translating gives CASSPLRMDTQYF.

Note on this clonotype: A single base separates this from a much larger clone, so it may be a read error. This sequence joins TRBV7-2 and TRBJ2-5, with 7 bases identical to TRBD2. The CDR3 contains 15 residues. V dropped 5 bases and J dropped 5; count of bases not matched to a gene: 11. CDR1 and CDR2 (germline): SGHTA, FQGNSA. The CDR3 loop is CASSALLARRETQYF. The CDR3 nucleotides are TGTGCCAGCAGCGCGCTACTAGCGAGGAGGGAGACCCAGTACTTC.

This clonotype was picked up many times. V and J are TRBV9 and TRBJ2-3; 8 bases are a match to TRBD1. The CDR3 covers 14 residues. V lost 4 bases, J lost 4 bases, and 5 bases stayed unmatched. Germline CDR1 SGDLS, CDR2 YYNGEE. The CDR3 DNA is TGTGCCAGCAGCCGGGACAGGTTGGCAGATACGCAGTATTTT. Translation gives CASSRDRLADTQYF.

This clonotype was seen repeatedly, ten times or more. The CDR3 nucleotides read TGTGCCAGCAGCTTAGGGATAAATGAGCAGTTCTTC. It encodes CASSLGINEQFF. The V and J genes are TRBV11-2 and TRBJ2-1; D call uncertain. Germline CDR1 SGHAT, CDR2 FQNNGV. With 1 base removed from V and 7 bases from J, the gap between germline ends came to 5 bases. The CDR3 is 12 residues long.